The rows below give T cell receptor beta chains drawn from one sample of a study of cytomegalovirus exposure and HLA in healthy donors. Repertoires were generated with immunoSEQ multiplex PCR, while TCRdb's copy carries only in-frame clones and drops some. The repertoire consists of 100,000 or so clones, with about 81% occurring once and the leading ten covering roughly 1.5%. The sequencing sample was made of PBMCs. Receptor source: a man in his forties in good health and CMV-seronegative. The CDR3 runs from the conserved cysteine through the conserved F or W. D genes are given only for firm matches. Some rows mark clone size as missing; the rest say once, few, many or name a class of expanded clone.

j_gene: TRBJ1-2; abundance: .; d_gene: TRBD1; v_gene: TRBV19; CDR3aa: CASSSRQGGNYGYTF; CDR3nt: TGTGCCAGTAGTTCCCGACAGGGGGGGAACTATGGCTACACCTTC
j_gene: TRBJ1-3; abundance: .; d_gene: .; v_gene: TRBV2; CDR3aa: CASSEDRTTGNTIYF; CDR3nt: TGTGCCAGCAGTGAAGACAGGACCACTGGAAACACCATATATTTT
j_gene: TRBJ1-4; abundance: once; d_gene: .; v_gene: TRBV5-5; CDR3aa: CASSLEGVTNEKLFF; CDR3nt: TGTGCCAGCAGCCTGGAGGGGGTGACTAATGAAAAACTGTTTTTT
j_gene: TRBJ1-5; abundance: .; d_gene: .; v_gene: TRBV18; CDR3aa: CASSPRSVQGRYQPQHF; CDR3nt: TGTGCCAGCTCACCGAGGTCGGTACAGGGCCGGTATCAGCCCCAGCATTTT
j_gene: TRBJ2-2; abundance: .; d_gene: TRBD1; v_gene: TRBV6-5; CDR3aa: CASSKDRGLPGELFF; CDR3nt: TGTGCCAGCAGCAAGGACAGGGGATTACCCGGGGAGCTGTTTTTT
j_gene: TRBJ2-1; abundance: .; d_gene: TRBD2; v_gene: TRBV27; CDR3aa: CASSLSSGNEQFF; CDR3nt: TGTGCCAGCAGTTTATCTAGCGGGAATGAGCAGTTCTTC
j_gene: TRBJ2-7; abundance: few; d_gene: TRBD1; v_gene: TRBV5-1; CDR3aa: CASSWGQGHTLNEQYF; CDR3nt: TGCGCCAGCAGCTGGGGACAGGGCCATACGCTTAACGAGCAGTACTTC
j_gene: TRBJ2-1; abundance: .; d_gene: .; v_gene: TRBV7-8; CDR3aa: CASAPPLRVSYNEQFF; CDR3nt: TGTGCCAGCGCCCCCCCCCTCCGGGTCTCCTACAATGAGCAGTTCTTC
j_gene: TRBJ2-5; abundance: .; d_gene: TRBD2; v_gene: TRBV4-1; CDR3aa: CASSLTDGLAGGFQETQYF; CDR3nt: TGCGCCAGCAGCCTCACGGACGGGCTAGCGGGAGGGTTCCAAGAGACCCAGTACTTC
j_gene: TRBJ2-7; abundance: .; d_gene: .; v_gene: TRBV19; CDR3aa: CASSTRQGGRDEQYF; CDR3nt: TGTGCCAGTAGTACTCGACAGGGAGGAAGGGACGAGCAGTACTTC
j_gene: TRBJ2-5; abundance: .; d_gene: TRBD2; v_gene: TRBV10-2; CDR3aa: CASKAGGPEETQYF; CDR3nt: TGCGCCAGCAAGGCGGGGGGGCCTGAAGAGACCCAGTACTTC
j_gene: TRBJ2-1; abundance: once; d_gene: .; v_gene: TRBV10-1; CDR3aa: CASSGQVGGNEQFF; CDR3nt: TGCGCCAGCAGTGGGCAGGTGGGGGGCAATGAGCAGTTCTTC
j_gene: TRBJ2-5; abundance: .; d_gene: TRBD1; v_gene: TRBV10-3; CDR3aa: CATRPGTGGETQYF; CDR3nt: TGTGCCACACGTCCCGGGACAGGGGGAGAGACCCAGTACTTC
j_gene: TRBJ2-7; abundance: .; d_gene: .; v_gene: TRBV11-2; CDR3aa: CASTSNLEAEQYF; CDR3nt: TGTGCCAGCACATCTAATCTCGAGGCCGAGCAGTACTTC
j_gene: TRBJ2-7; abundance: few; d_gene: TRBD1; v_gene: TRBV5-1; CDR3aa: CASSSIHKAGTEPYEQYF; CDR3nt: TGCGCCAGCAGCTCAATTCATAAAGCCGGGACAGAACCCTACGAGCAGTACTTC
j_gene: TRBJ1-2; abundance: .; d_gene: TRBD1; v_gene: TRBV5-5; CDR3aa: CASSLGQGHYGYTF; CDR3nt: TGTGCCAGCAGCCTGGGACAGGGGCACTATGGCTACACCTTC
j_gene: TRBJ1-3; abundance: once; d_gene: TRBD1; v_gene: TRBV19; CDR3aa: CASSPGQGSGSGNTIYF; CDR3nt: TGTGCCAGTAGTCCGGGACAGGGGAGTGGGTCTGGAAACACCATATATTTT
j_gene: TRBJ2-2; abundance: .; d_gene: TRBD2; v_gene: TRBV2; CDR3aa: CASGAGVRTGELFF; CDR3nt: TGTGCCAGCGGAGCGGGGGTTCGCACCGGGGAGCTGTTTTTT
j_gene: TRBJ2-5; abundance: .; d_gene: .; v_gene: TRBV27; CDR3aa: CASRTQQGRQETQYF; CDR3nt: TGTGCCAGCAGAACACAACAGGGCCGCCAAGAGACCCAGTACTTC
j_gene: TRBJ2-3; abundance: .; d_gene: TRBD1; v_gene: TRBV7-2; CDR3aa: CASSSYRGVGYTDTQYF; CDR3nt: TGTGCCAGCAGCTCATACAGGGGGGTCGGGTACACAGATACGCAGTATTTT
j_gene: TRBJ2-1; abundance: .; d_gene: .; v_gene: TRBV28; CDR3aa: CASTSNDRFYYNEQFF; CDR3nt: TGTGCCAGCACCTCAAACGACAGGTTCTACTACAATGAGCAGTTCTTC
j_gene: TRBJ2-2; abundance: .; d_gene: TRBD2; v_gene: TRBV30; CDR3aa: CAWSGRGAGGELFF; CDR3nt: TGTGCCTGGAGTGGGCGGGGGGCTGGCGGGGAGCTGTTTTTT
j_gene: TRBJ2-2; abundance: .; d_gene: TRBD2; v_gene: TRBV5-1; CDR3aa: CASSLGTSVVVTGELFF; CDR3nt: TGCGCCAGCAGCTTGGGTACTAGCGTCGTTGTAACCGGGGAGCTGTTTTTT
j_gene: TRBJ2-2; abundance: .; d_gene: .; v_gene: TRBV9; CDR3aa: CASSFSGGLAGELFF; CDR3nt: TGTGCCAGCAGCTTCAGCGGTGGGTTGGCCGGGGAGCTGTTTTTT
j_gene: TRBJ2-1; abundance: .; d_gene: TRBD1; v_gene: TRBV19; CDR3aa: CASSIYRGNEQFF; CDR3nt: TGTGCCAGTAGTATATACAGGGGCAATGAGCAGTTCTTC
j_gene: TRBJ2-5; abundance: .; d_gene: TRBD2; v_gene: TRBV10-2; CDR3aa: CASSEPSGGLETQYF; CDR3nt: TGCGCCAGCAGTGAACCTAGCGGGGGGTTAGAGACCCAGTACTTC
j_gene: TRBJ2-5; abundance: .; d_gene: TRBD2; v_gene: TRBV5-4; CDR3aa: CASRTGTREQETQYF; CDR3nt: TGTGCCAGCAGGACCGGGACTAGGGAACAAGAGACCCAGTACTTC
j_gene: TRBJ2-5; abundance: .; d_gene: .; v_gene: TRBV2; CDR3aa: CASKRAGETQYF; CDR3nt: TGTGCCAGCAAGAGGGCGGGGGAGACCCAGTACTTC
j_gene: TRBJ2-3; abundance: .; d_gene: TRBD2; v_gene: TRBV5-1; CDR3aa: CASSPSGIHTDTQYF; CDR3nt: TGCGCCAGCAGCCCTAGCGGGATTCACACAGATACGCAGTATTTT
j_gene: TRBJ2-7; abundance: .; d_gene: .; v_gene: TRBV7-2; CDR3aa: CASSLEWAPSYEQYF; CDR3nt: TGCGCCAGCAGCTTAGAGTGGGCCCCCTCCTACGAGCAGTACTTC
j_gene: TRBJ2-3; abundance: .; d_gene: .; v_gene: TRBV9; CDR3aa: CASSPEGGPTDTQYF; CDR3nt: TGTGCCAGCAGCCCAGAGGGGGGGCCCACAGATACGCAGTATTTT
j_gene: TRBJ1-5; abundance: .; d_gene: TRBD1; v_gene: TRBV6-5; CDR3aa: CASSSQGANQPQHF; CDR3nt: TGTGCCAGCAGTTCCCAGGGGGCTAATCAGCCCCAGCATTTT
j_gene: TRBJ1-2; abundance: .; d_gene: TRBD1; v_gene: TRBV27; CDR3aa: CASSLSGGLGYTF; CDR3nt: TGTGCCAGCAGCCTTTCAGGGGGCCTCGGCTACACCTTC
j_gene: TRBJ1-6; abundance: .; d_gene: .; v_gene: TRBV12-5; CDR3aa: CASGVGQNNSPLHF; CDR3nt: TGTGCTAGTGGTGTTGGACAAAATAATTCACCCCTCCACTTT
j_gene: TRBJ2-6; abundance: .; d_gene: .; v_gene: TRBV5-6; CDR3aa: CASAVEGAPGANVLTF; CDR3nt: TGTGCCAGCGCCGTGGAGGGGGCCCCTGGGGCCAACGTCCTGACTTTC
j_gene: TRBJ2-5; abundance: .; d_gene: .; v_gene: TRBV19; CDR3aa: CASSGRGRLAEKETQYF; CDR3nt: TGTGCCAGTAGTGGACGGGGGCGGCTAGCGGAGAAAGAGACCCAGTACTTC
j_gene: TRBJ2-2; abundance: .; d_gene: .; v_gene: TRBV18; CDR3aa: CASSPSGNTGELFF; CDR3nt: TGTGCCAGCTCACCATCGGGGAACACCGGGGAGCTGTTTTTT
j_gene: TRBJ2-2; abundance: .; d_gene: TRBD2; v_gene: TRBV5-1; CDR3aa: CASRLAGGPTGELFF; CDR3nt: TGCGCCAGCAGATTAGCGGGGGGGCCGACCGGGGAGCTGTTTTTT
j_gene: TRBJ2-1; abundance: .; d_gene: TRBD2; v_gene: TRBV7-6; CDR3aa: CASSVRTSGQGYNEQFF; CDR3nt: TGTGCCAGCAGCGTAAGGACTAGCGGGCAGGGATACAATGAGCAGTTCTTC
j_gene: TRBJ1-5; abundance: once; d_gene: .; v_gene: TRBV29-1; CDR3aa: CSVGPGIPQHF; CDR3nt: TGCAGCGTTGGACCAGGTATACCCCAGCATTTT
j_gene: TRBJ1-3; abundance: .; d_gene: TRBD1; v_gene: TRBV7-6; CDR3aa: CASSLTGGSGNTIYF; CDR3nt: TGTGCCAGCAGCTTAACAGGGGGCTCTGGAAACACCATATATTTT
j_gene: TRBJ1-2; abundance: .; d_gene: .; v_gene: TRBV4-2; CDR3aa: CASTDRFDYGYTF; CDR3nt: TGTGCCAGCACCGACAGGTTTGACTATGGCTACACCTTC
j_gene: TRBJ1-2; abundance: .; d_gene: TRBD1; v_gene: TRBV4-1; CDR3aa: CASSQGDREFYGYTF; CDR3nt: TGCGCCAGCAGCCAAGGGGACAGGGAGTTCTATGGCTACACCTTC
j_gene: TRBJ1-5; abundance: .; d_gene: .; v_gene: TRBV2; CDR3aa: CASSEVRGSQPQHF; CDR3nt: TGTGCCAGCAGTGAAGTAAGAGGGAGTCAGCCCCAGCATTTT
j_gene: TRBJ1-2; abundance: .; d_gene: .; v_gene: TRBV5-1; CDR3aa: CASSLGQGKTGGYTF; CDR3nt: TGCGCCAGCAGCTTGGGCCAGGGGAAGACCGGTGGCTACACCTTC
j_gene: TRBJ2-1; abundance: .; d_gene: .; v_gene: TRBV27; CDR3aa: CASTDLTGLGNEQFF; CDR3nt: TGTGCCAGCACCGACCTAACAGGGTTGGGGAATGAGCAGTTCTTC
j_gene: TRBJ1-1; abundance: .; d_gene: TRBD1; v_gene: TRBV29-1; CDR3aa: CSVIGRRDRGPGTEAFF; CDR3nt: TGCAGCGTTATTGGTAGGAGGGACAGGGGTCCGGGGACTGAAGCTTTCTTT
j_gene: TRBJ2-1; abundance: few; d_gene: .; v_gene: TRBV6-1; CDR3aa: CASSDYREWWGDYNEQFF; CDR3nt: TGTGCCAGCAGTGATTACAGGGAGTGGTGGGGAGATTACAATGAGCAGTTCTTC
j_gene: TRBJ2-7; abundance: .; d_gene: .; v_gene: TRBV2; CDR3aa: CASNNEQYF; CDR3nt: TGTGCCAGCAACAACGAGCAGTACTTC
j_gene: TRBJ2-2; abundance: .; d_gene: TRBD2; v_gene: TRBV9; CDR3aa: CASNVTSGGVTGELFF; CDR3nt: TGTGCCAGCAACGTAACTAGCGGGGGGGTTACCGGGGAGCTGTTTTTT
j_gene: TRBJ2-6; abundance: .; d_gene: TRBD1; v_gene: TRBV9; CDR3aa: CASSPTGGSGANVLTF; CDR3nt: TGTGCCAGCAGCCCTACAGGGGGCTCTGGGGCCAACGTCCTGACTTTC
j_gene: TRBJ2-2; abundance: .; d_gene: .; v_gene: TRBV28; CDR3aa: CASSPLFTPNTGELFF; CDR3nt: TGTGCCAGCAGTCCCCTATTTACCCCGAACACCGGGGAGCTGTTTTTT
j_gene: TRBJ1-4; abundance: .; d_gene: .; v_gene: TRBV28; CDR3aa: CAITNREKLFF; CDR3nt: TGTGCCATTACAAACCGCGAAAAACTGTTTTTT
j_gene: TRBJ2-2; abundance: .; d_gene: TRBD1; v_gene: TRBV5-5; CDR3aa: CASSPGTGTNTGELFF; CDR3nt: TGTGCCAGCAGTCCCGGGACAGGGACGAACACCGGGGAGCTGTTTTTT
j_gene: TRBJ2-7; abundance: .; d_gene: .; v_gene: TRBV29-1; CDR3aa: CSVDIGDEQYF; CDR3nt: TGCAGCGTTGATATAGGGGACGAGCAGTACTTC